The clone carrying this T cell receptor beta chain was detected ten times or more. A single record per CDR3 protein comes from TCRdb applying MiXCR to the 5' RACE reads. The table includes a few hundred thousand distinct CDR3 sequences, less than 9% detected once. This record comes from a study of T cells after yellow fever vaccination. This receptor was identified in a man younger than 40 who received the YFV17D yellow fever vaccine. This sample comprised CD4+ T cells sorted from PBMCs, obtained 15 days after the yellow fever booster vaccination.

The CDR3 is CASSHRLAGGTSNTQYF. The CDR3 bases are TGTGCCAGCAGCCACCGACTAGCGGGAGGAACATCAAATACGCAGTATTTT. V is TRBV12-3 or TRBV12-4 and J is TRBJ2-3; TRBD2 agrees at 13 bases. J was trimmed by 7 bases and V by 6 bases; bases with no gene match: 13. CDR3 length equals 17 residues.